Sequencing of this T cell receptor (beta chain) was carried out in a study of T cell repertoires in cytomegalovirus infection. Across the whole study: Shared public TCR beta signatures pointed to both CMV infection and a matching HLA type. Overall study results and limits: Using cumulative public TCR beta family frequency, the authors identified those who carried CMV together with the relevant HLA.

For this clonotype: No antigen is known for it.

The CDR3 runs to 19 residues. The germline CDR1 and CDR2 sequences are LGHNA and YNFKEQ. Trimming left V 4 bases short and J 0 bases short, with 21 bases between. TCRdb re-called the reads with MiXCR, one entry per CDR3 protein. The sample holds about 35,000 distinct CDR3 sequences, roughly 49% seen once. Material: CD8+ T cells from cultured PBMCs, obtained from culture after CMV antigen stimulation. The source is a human donor in good health (CMV status not recorded). Some clones in this sample may be carry-over from other donors' samples. The chain joins TRBV4-2 to TRBJ2-2, with D maybe TRBD2 (5 bases). The CDR3 DNA sequence: TGTGCCAGCAGCCCCTACCGGGAAATGACGGATTCGAACACCGGGGAGCTGTTTTTT. Translation: CASSPYREMTDSNTGELFF.